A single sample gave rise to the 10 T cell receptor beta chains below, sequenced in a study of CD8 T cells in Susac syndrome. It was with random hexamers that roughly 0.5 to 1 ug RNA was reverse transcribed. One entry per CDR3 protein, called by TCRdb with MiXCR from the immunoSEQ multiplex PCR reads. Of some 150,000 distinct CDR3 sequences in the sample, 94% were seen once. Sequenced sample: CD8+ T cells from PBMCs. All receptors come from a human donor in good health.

The CDR3 DNA reads TGTGCCAGCAGTCTTTTATCTTCGAGTGTCATTCAGTACTTC. It specifies CASSLLSSSVIQYF. The chain carries TRBV6-5 and TRBJ2-4; no clear D. This CDR3 has 14 residues. V was shortened by 5 bases and J by 9 bases, with 17 bases between the two germline ends. CDR1 is MNHEY, CDR2 SVGAGI, per germline.

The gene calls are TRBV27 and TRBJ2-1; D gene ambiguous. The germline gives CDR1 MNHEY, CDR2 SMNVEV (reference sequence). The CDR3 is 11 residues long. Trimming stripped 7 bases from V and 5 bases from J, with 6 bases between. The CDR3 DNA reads TGTGCCAGCAACGGAAACAATGAGCAGTTCTTC. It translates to CASNGNNEQFF.

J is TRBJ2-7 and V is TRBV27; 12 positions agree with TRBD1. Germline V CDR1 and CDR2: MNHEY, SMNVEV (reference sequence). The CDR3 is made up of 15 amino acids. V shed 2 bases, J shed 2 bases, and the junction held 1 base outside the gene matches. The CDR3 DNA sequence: TGTGCCAGCAGTTTAGGGACAGGGGGCACCTACGAGCAGTACTTC. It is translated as CASSLGTGGTYEQYF.

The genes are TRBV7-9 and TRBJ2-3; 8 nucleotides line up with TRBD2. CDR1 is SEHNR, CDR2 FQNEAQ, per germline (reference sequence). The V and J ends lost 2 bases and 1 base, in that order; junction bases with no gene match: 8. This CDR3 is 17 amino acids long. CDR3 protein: CASSLPGGSGGTDTQYF. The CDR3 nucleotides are TGTGCCAGCAGCTTACCGGGCGGTAGCGGGGGCACAGATACGCAGTATTTT.

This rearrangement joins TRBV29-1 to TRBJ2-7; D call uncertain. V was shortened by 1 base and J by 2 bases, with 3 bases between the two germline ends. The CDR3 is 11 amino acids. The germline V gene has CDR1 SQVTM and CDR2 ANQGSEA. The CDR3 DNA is TGCAGCGTTGAAGGGACCTACGAGCAGTACTTC. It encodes CSVEGTYEQYF.

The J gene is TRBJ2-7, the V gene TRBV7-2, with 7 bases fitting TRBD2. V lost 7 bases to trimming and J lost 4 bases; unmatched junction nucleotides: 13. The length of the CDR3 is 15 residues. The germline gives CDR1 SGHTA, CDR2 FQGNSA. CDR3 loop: CASTPRAGGGYEQYF. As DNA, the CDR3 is TGTGCCAGCACCCCTAGGGCGGGCGGGGGATACGAGCAGTACTTC.

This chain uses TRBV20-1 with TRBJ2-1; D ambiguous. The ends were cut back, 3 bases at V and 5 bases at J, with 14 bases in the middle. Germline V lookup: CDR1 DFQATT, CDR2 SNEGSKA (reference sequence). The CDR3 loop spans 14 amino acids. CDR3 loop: CSASRGYRNNEQFF. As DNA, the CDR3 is TGCAGTGCTAGCCGAGGCTACCGAAACAATGAGCAGTTCTTC.

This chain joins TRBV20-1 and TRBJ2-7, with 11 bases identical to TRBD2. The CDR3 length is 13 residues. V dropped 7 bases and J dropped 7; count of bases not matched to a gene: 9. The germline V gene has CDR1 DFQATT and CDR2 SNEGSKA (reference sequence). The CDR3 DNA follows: TGCAGTGTTATAGCGGGAGGGCCCGCTGAGCAGTACTTC. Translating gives CSVIAGGPAEQYF.

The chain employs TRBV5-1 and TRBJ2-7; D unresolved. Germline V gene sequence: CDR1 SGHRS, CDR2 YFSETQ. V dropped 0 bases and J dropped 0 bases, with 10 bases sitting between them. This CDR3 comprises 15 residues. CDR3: CASSLVGDTSYEQYF. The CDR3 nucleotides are TGCGCCAGCAGCTTGGTTGGTGACACCTCCTACGAGCAGTACTTC.

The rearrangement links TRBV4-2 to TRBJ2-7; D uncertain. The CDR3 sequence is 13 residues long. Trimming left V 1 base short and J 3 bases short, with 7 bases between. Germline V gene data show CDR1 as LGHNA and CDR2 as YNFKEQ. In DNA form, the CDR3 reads TGTGCCAGCAGCCAAGGCAGATACTACGAGCAGTACTTC. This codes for CASSQGRYYEQYF.